One T cell receptor beta chain is described in this entry. CDR1 LGHNA and CDR2 YSLEER come from the germline V gene. CDR3 length: 14 residues. Trimming left V 1 base short and J 9 bases short, with 10 bases between. The sample belongs to a study of T cell changes during pregnancy in multiple sclerosis. The data were produced by immunoSEQ multiplex PCR, yet TCRdb's version contains in-frame clones alone and is incomplete. The sample lists around 72,000 clones; around nine tenths were seen once. The origin of this receptor is a female donor in good health, enrolled as a control in a pregnancy study. The sample in question was peripheral blood, obtained in the second trimester of pregnancy. This chain connects TRBV4-3 to TRBJ1-6, with unresolved D. CDR3 loop: CASSQGEAFSPLHF. CDR3 coding DNA: TGCGCCAGCAGCCAAGGGGAGGCCTTTTCACCCCTCCACTTT.